Below are 22 T cell receptor beta chains sequenced from a single sample in a study of cytomegalovirus exposure and HLA in healthy donors. Repertoires were generated with immunoSEQ multiplex PCR, while TCRdb's copy carries only in-frame clones and drops some. The repertoire has 120,000 or so clones, roughly 82% of them found once; the top ten carry roughly 5%. The sample was PBMCs. The receptor source for this set is a young man in good health and CMV-seronegative.

V is TRBV11-2 and J is TRBJ2-7, with 14 nucleotides matching TRBD2. The germline gives CDR1 SGHAT, CDR2 FQNNGV. The CDR3 extends over 13 amino acids. Trimming removed 0 bases from V and 13 bases from J; junction bases left unmatched: 2. CDR3 bases: TGTGCCAGCAGCTTAGAGGGACTAGCGGGAGTATACTTC. This gives the protein CASSLEGLAGVYF.

The J gene is TRBJ1-5, the V gene TRBV4-1, with 7 bases fitting TRBD1. The V gene end was trimmed by 1 base and the J gene end by 5 bases; junction bases not matched to a gene: 5. The CDR3 loop spans 15 amino acids. Germline V lookup: CDR1 MGHRA, CDR2 YSYEKL. The CDR3 bases are TGCGCCAGCAGCCAAGTTGGGACAGTGGATCAGCCCCAGCATTTT. Its translation: CASSQVGTVDQPQHF.

V is TRBV6-1 and J is TRBJ1-3, with TRBD1 matching over 8 bases. Unmatched junction bases numbered 3, after V lost 6 bases and J lost 8 bases. Per the germline V gene, CDR1 is MNHNS and CDR2 is SASEGT. The CDR3 contains 12 residues. CDR3 sequence: CASSLQGDTIYF. Written as DNA, the CDR3 is TGTGCCAGCAGCCTACAGGGGGACACCATATATTTT.

This rearrangement joins TRBV19 to TRBJ2-7, with 9 bases aligning to TRBD1. The CDR3 contains 14 residues. Germline-derived CDR1 and CDR2 are LNHDA and SQIVND (reference sequence). The junction had 5 bases not matched to a gene; V was cut back by 6 bases and J by 2 bases. The CDR3 coding sequence is TGTGCCAGTAGCGACGGGACAGGGCCCTACGAGCAGTACTTC. This encodes CASSDGTGPYEQYF.

This clone showed up just once. The chain combines TRBV6-1 with TRBJ1-2; D may be TRBD1 (6 bases). Germline CDR1 and CDR2: MNHNS and SASEGT. Trimming shortened V by 8 bases and J by 0 bases, and 16 bases separated the two germline ends. This CDR3 comprises 15 residues. CDR3 coding DNA: TGTGCCAGCCGAACAGGGAATGGGGCTAACTATGGCTACACCTTC. This gives the protein CASRTGNGANYGYTF.

This clone was counted a single time. This chain joins TRBV11-3 and TRBJ2-1, with 13 bases that match TRBD2. Germline CDR1 is SGHNT and CDR2 is YENEEA. J gave up 6 bases and V 5 bases, and 10 bases lay outside the gene matches. The CDR3 contains 17 residues. The CDR3 DNA sequence: TGTGCCAGCAGCCTAACTAGCGGGAGGGTCTTAGGCAATGAGCAGTTCTTC. Amino acids: CASSLTSGRVLGNEQFF.

The genes are TRBV19 and TRBJ1-2, with 8 bases identical to TRBD1. Germline loops: CDR1 LNHDA, CDR2 SQIVND (reference sequence). V gave up 5 bases and J gave up 8 bases; unmatched junction bases: 13. This CDR3 has 15 residues. CDR3 protein: CASSSWTGSYDGYTF. The CDR3 region has the DNA TGTGCCAGTAGTTCCTGGACAGGGTCGTACGACGGCTACACCTTC.

Only one count was recorded for this clone. The V call is TRBV4-2, the J call TRBJ1-5, with D perhaps TRBD1 (5 bases). CDR3 length: 15 amino acids. Germline loops: CDR1 LGHNA, CDR2 YNFKEQ. Trimming shortened V by 4 bases and J by 6 bases, and 16 bases separated the two germline ends. The CDR3 loop reads CASSPKWGDGQPQHF. The CDR3 DNA reads TGTGCCAGCAGCCCAAAGTGGGGGGACGGTCAGCCCCAGCATTTT.

V and J are TRBV29-1 and TRBJ1-2; D perhaps matches TRBD1 (6 bases). Trimming stripped 4 bases from V and 5 bases from J, with 20 bases between. The germline CDR1 and CDR2 sequences are SQVTM and ANQGSEA. The CDR3 spans 15 residues. The DNA of the CDR3 is TGCAGCGTTGGGCAGTCGGTAGGGACATTTTATGGCTACACCTTC. Protein: CSVGQSVGTFYGYTF.

V is TRBV5-1 and J is TRBJ1-1; 11 bases agree with TRBD1. The CDR3 contains 14 residues. Germline loops: CDR1 SGHRS, CDR2 YFSETQ. With 0 bases clipped from V and 5 bases from J, the junction kept 0 bases outside the gene matches. CDR3 sequence (DNA): TGCGCCAGCAGCTTGGGGGACAGGGGGACTGAAGCTTTCTTT. Translation: CASSLGDRGTEAFF.

The chain joins TRBV14 to TRBJ1-1, with TRBD1 matching 8 bases. The germline gives CDR1 SGHDN, CDR2 FVKESK. The V and J ends lost 4 bases and 0 bases, in that order; junction bases with no gene match: 4. The CDR3 totals 15 residues. CDR3 sequence reads: CASSPRQGMNTEAFF. The CDR3 DNA follows: TGTGCCAGCAGCCCTCGACAGGGGATGAACACTGAAGCTTTCTTT.

This chain uses TRBV9 with TRBJ1-6; 7 nucleotides match TRBD1. Germline lookup yields CDR1 SGDLS and CDR2 YYNGEE. The length of the CDR3 is 15 residues. The V and J ends lost 1 base and 6 bases, in that order; junction bases with no gene match: 4. The CDR3 nucleotides are TGTGCCAGCAGCGTAAACCGGGACAGTAATTCACCCCTCCACTTT. This codes for CASSVNRDSNSPLHF.

This rearrangement joins TRBV5-1 to TRBJ1-1; TRBD1 agrees at 7 bases. Germline V gives CDR1 SGHRS, CDR2 YFSETQ. V gave up 4 bases and J gave up 4 bases; unmatched junction bases: 10. The CDR3 runs to 15 residues. Here the CDR3 reads CASSLDGQVLTEAFF. The CDR3 bases are TGCGCCAGCAGCCTGGACGGACAGGTCCTCACTGAAGCTTTCTTT.

This chain links TRBV30 with TRBJ2-3; a weak D match, TRBD1 (6 bases). The V gene's germline CDR1 is GTSNPN and CDR2 SVGIG (reference sequence). V gave up 1 base and J gave up 0 bases, with 8 bases separating them. The CDR3 contains 14 residues. As DNA, the CDR3 is TGTGCCTGGAGTGCAGGGGTCAGCACAGATACGCAGTATTTT. Its protein is CAWSAGVSTDTQYF.

This sequence joins TRBV6-1 and TRBJ1-5; possible D gene TRBD1, 5 bases. V lost 2 bases and J lost 6, with 8 bases in between. This CDR3 has 13 residues. The V gene's germline CDR1 is MNHNS and CDR2 SASEGT. As DNA, the CDR3 is TGTGCCAGCAGTGAAAGGGGTACTCAGCCCCAGCATTTT. Translated, it gives CASSERGTQPQHF.

This chain's CDR3 is CASSLGGGVDTQYF. The CDR3 nucleotides are TGTGCCAGCAGCCTGGGGGGGGGAGTAGATACGCAGTATTTT. The gene calls are TRBV5-4 and TRBJ2-3, with TRBD2 matching over 7 bases. After removal of 4 bases from V and 5 bases from J, the junction contained 7 bases not matched to a gene. This CDR3 comprises 14 residues. Germline loops: CDR1 SGHNT, CDR2 YYREEE (reference sequence).

The gene calls are TRBV6-6 and TRBJ1-5; 9 bases agree with TRBD1. J was trimmed by 3 bases and V by 6 bases; bases with no gene match: 9. The germline CDR1 and CDR2 sequences are MNHNY and SVGAGI (reference sequence). The CDR3 has 16 amino acids. The CDR3 loop is CASRMTGGLDNQPQHF. DNA of the CDR3: TGTGCCAGCAGGATGACAGGGGGGCTGGACAATCAGCCCCAGCATTTT.

The rearrangement links TRBV2 to TRBJ2-7; the match to TRBD2 covers 9 bases. Trimming at V came to 2 bases and at J to 0 bases, leaving 2 bases not matched to a gene. The CDR3 loop spans 15 amino acids. Per the germline V gene, CDR1 is SNHLY and CDR2 is FYNNEI. CDR3 loop: CASSEQRGVSYEQYF. CDR3 coding DNA: TGTGCCAGCAGTGAACAGCGGGGGGTCTCCTACGAGCAGTACTTC.

Comment on this clone: At the DNA level, this CDR3 is encoded by other sequences in the same sample as well. This chain joins TRBV5-1 and TRBJ1-5; D perhaps matches TRBD1 (6 bases). CDR3 length: 14 amino acids. CDR1 is SGHRS and CDR2 is YFSETQ in the germline V gene. Trimming pared 1 base from V and 3 bases from J, leaving 8 bases between. The CDR3 protein is CASSLSGDNQPQHF. CDR3 DNA sequence: TGCGCCAGCAGCTTGTCAGGGGACAATCAGCCCCAGCATTTT.

The genes are TRBV7-2 and TRBJ2-3; 7 nucleotides line up with TRBD1. The junction had 3 bases not matched to a gene; V was cut back by 6 bases and J by 3 bases. The CDR3 is made up of 13 amino acids. Per the germline V gene, CDR1 is SGHTA and CDR2 is FQGNSA. The CDR3 DNA follows: TGTGCCAGCAGTCGACAGGGTACAGATACGCAGTATTTT. Its translation: CASSRQGTDTQYF. The entire variable domain, with the rest obtained from reference TRBV7-2 and TRBJ2-3, is as follows: GAGVSQSPSNKVTEKGKDVELRCDPISGHTALYWYRQSLGQGLEFLIYFQGNSAPDKSGLPSDRFSAERTGGSVSTLTIQRTQQEDSAVYLCASSRQGTDTQYFGPGTRLTVL.

The rearrangement uses TRBV27 and TRBJ2-5, with 9 bases that match TRBD2. The CDR3 extends over 13 amino acids. Per germline, CDR1 MNHEY and CDR2 SMNVEV (reference sequence). The V gene end was trimmed by 3 bases and the J gene end by 4 bases; junction bases not matched to a gene: 0. DNA for the CDR3: TGTGCCAGCAGTTTGGGACTAGCAGAGACCCAGTACTTC. Its translation: CASSLGLAETQYF.

This clone was detected only a few times. The junction departs from the called germline gene at one end, perhaps through a read error. V gene TRBV10-3 combines with J gene TRBJ2-3, with TRBD2 matching 7 bases. From germline, CDR1 is ENHRY and CDR2 SYGVKD. CDR3 size: 16 residues. This chain's CDR3 is CASSYSSGGTMDTQYF. The CDR3 DNA reads TGTGCCAGCAGTTACTCTAGCGGAGGGACCATGGATACGCAGTATTTT.